This T cell receptor (beta chain) was profiled in a study of OX40 agonist ivuxolimab in advanced cancers. Notes on the study in general: Among T cells, CD8+ cells averaged more expanded clones than CD4+ cells. Clonal expansion from baseline to week 6 occurred in both CD4+ and CD8+ T cells.

Germline CDR1 reads SGHAT; CDR2 reads FQDESV (reference sequence). Trimming removed 4 bases from V and 6 bases from J, with 13 bases in between. This CDR3 has 14 residues. Exclusion of a patient followed from autoimmune disease history or systemic immunosuppression. The sample holds a few counts of this clone. As yet, its antigen is unknown. The assay was immunoSEQ multiplex PCR, and TCRdb's table has in-frame clones only and misses some. The sample carries approximately 53,000 clones, roughly 93% recorded once. V is TRBV11-1 and J is TRBJ2-1, with a possible D match to TRBD2 (5 bases). The receptor comes from an adult with an advanced solid tumor such as melanoma, head and neck, liver or kidney cancer. The sample in question was CD4+ or CD8+ T cells sorted from blood, obtained in a trial of the OX40 agonist ivuxolimab. As DNA, the CDR3 is TGTGCCAGCAGCTCCTTCGGGAACTCCAATGAGCAGTTCTTC. Translating gives CASSSFGNSNEQFF.